This T cell receptor beta chain is from a study of Graves' ophthalmopathy and Graves' hyperthyroidism (dated by TCRdb to 2016 to 2019). In the study overall: Peripheral blood was collected at initial diagnosis, before any treatment. The study used signatures of the TCR beta repertoire to tell Graves' ophthalmopathy apart from Graves' hyperthyroidism and to predict which patients would progress to ophthalmopathy. In total, some 140 blood samples were TCR-sequenced: fewer than 50 ophthalmopathy, approximately 80 hyperthyroidism and about 17 hyperthyroidism-to-ophthalmopathy patients. To explore V-J signatures that separate ophthalmopathy from hyperthyroidism, a discovery set of fewer than 110 patients was enrolled, consisting of roughly 45 with ophthalmopathy and some 56 with stable hyperthyroidism. An independent validation cohort comprised some 19 hyperthyroidism patients and over 15 patients who later progressed from hyperthyroidism to ophthalmopathy. In roughly 6 hyperthyroidism patients, T-cell repertoires of thyroid tissue and blood were compared. Following sampling, methimazole starting at 30 mg daily was administered to hyperthyroidism patients, and high-dose intravenous methylprednisolone was administered to ophthalmopathy patients.

To note about this clonotype: Its cognate antigen has yet to be identified. The sample holds no much larger clone one base away, and base qualities are not on file.

For repertoire sequencing, the TCR beta CDR3 regions were amplified from RNA transcripts. A first-round RT-PCR used HTBI primers with the Qiagen OneStep RT-PCR kit, followed by a second-round multiplex PCR, size selection and purification. Libraries were sequenced paired-end with 100 bp reads on an Illumina HiSeq2000. In the source study's methods: SOAPnuke was used for read processing, and reads with adapters, uncalled bases, a mean Phred below 15, or no exact constant-primer or identifier match were discarded. COPE v1.2.5 was used to merge the high-quality paired reads. Unique nucleotide sequences were defined as clonotypes and aligned to IMGT TRB V, D and J references using MiTCR v1.1. The analysis was limited to V-J combinations with a frequency above 0.0001, which together covered 99.2% of repertoires. For each V-J combination, a TCR clonal expansion and chaos score was defined as F50 clonal expansion divided by the chaos observed in the TCRdist matrix. Welch's t-statistics and random forest were used to narrow the features down to more than 10 V-J combinations, which were then fed into a naive Bayes classifier. The similarity between thyroid and blood repertoires was quantified using the Morisita-Horn index. TCRdb reprocessing: public reads trimmed at Q25 with fastp, clones called with MiXCR, in-frame beta chains kept. Here each entry gathers all rows of one CDR3 protein and keeps the most common genes and DNA. None of the V and J calls come from the authors' own analysis; TCRdb made them. The sample table contains around 660,000 distinct CDR3 sequences; only one count was recorded for over 40% of them. Jointly, the top ten make up around 3.3% of the sample.

CDR3 length: 15 amino acids, cysteine to phenylalanine. Only the CDR3 region is kept as DNA, spanning 45 bases read in frame from base 1. Trimming leaves V shorter by 4 bases and J shorter by 4 bases, with the junction holding 11 bases beyond the gene matches. For CDR1 and CDR2, the germline V gene lists SGDLS and YYNGEE. Patients with ophthalmopathy had moderately to severely active disease, with a Clinical Activity Score of 3 or more, a NOSPECS grade of 4 or more, and a disease duration of less than 3 months. Patients with other autoimmune diseases, uncontrolled infections, pregnancy or lactation were excluded from the study. Clinical symptoms, serum thyroxine, TRAb, thyroid ultrasound and orbital computed tomography formed the basis of the diagnosis. Ficoll-Paque density gradient centrifugation was used to isolate PBMCs from 9.5 to 10 ml of fresh peripheral blood. Trizol reagent was used to extract the total RNA, and its quality was then checked on an Agilent 2100 Bioanalyzer.

General study outcomes and caveats: No statistical method was used to set the sample size in advance, and the investigators knew which group each participant was assigned to. Most expanded thyroid clonotypes with frequency above 0.001 were also detected in blood, suggesting blood repertoires may reflect the thyroid immune response. The 13-signature model separated ophthalmopathy from stable hyperthyroidism with roughly 90% sensitivity and less than 83% specificity in cross-validation, and 80%/75% in the test set. In validation, the model predicted ophthalmopathy progression with roughly 68% sensitivity and approximately 72% specificity; some 13 predicted patients were CT-confirmed with GO in a median of around 6.5 months.

Sequences were obtained from peripheral blood. The source of this sequence is an adult man with Graves' ophthalmopathy. The sequence is built from TRBV9 and TRBJ2-7; a stretch of 7 junction bases matches TRBD1. For the CDR3, the sequence is CASSRTGVGVYEQYF. The DNA reads TGTGCCAGCAGCCGAACAGGGGTGGGGGTTTACGAGCAGTACTTC.